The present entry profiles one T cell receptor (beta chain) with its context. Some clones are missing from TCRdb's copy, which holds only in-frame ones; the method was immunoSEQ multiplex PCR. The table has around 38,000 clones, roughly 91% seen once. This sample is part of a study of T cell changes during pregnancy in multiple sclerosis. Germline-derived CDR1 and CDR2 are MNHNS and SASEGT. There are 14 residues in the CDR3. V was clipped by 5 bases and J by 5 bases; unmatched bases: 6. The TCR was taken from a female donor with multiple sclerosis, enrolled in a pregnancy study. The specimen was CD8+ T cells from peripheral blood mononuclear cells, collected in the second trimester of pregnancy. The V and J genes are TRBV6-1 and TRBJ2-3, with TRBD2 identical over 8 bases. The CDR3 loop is CASSPGLVQDTQYF. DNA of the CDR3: TGTGCCAGCAGTCCGGGACTAGTTCAAGATACGCAGTATTTT.